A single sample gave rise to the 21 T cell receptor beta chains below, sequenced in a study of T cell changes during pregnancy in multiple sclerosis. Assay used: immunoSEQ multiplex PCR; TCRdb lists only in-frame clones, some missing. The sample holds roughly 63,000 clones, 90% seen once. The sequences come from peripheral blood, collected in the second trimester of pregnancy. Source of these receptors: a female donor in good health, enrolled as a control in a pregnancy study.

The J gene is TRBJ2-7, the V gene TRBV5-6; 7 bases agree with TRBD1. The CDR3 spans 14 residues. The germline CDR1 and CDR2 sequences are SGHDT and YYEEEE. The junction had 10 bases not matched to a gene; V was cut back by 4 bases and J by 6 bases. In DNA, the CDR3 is TGTGCCAGCAGCCGGACAGGACCCCTTGCCGAGCAGTACTTC. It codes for CASSRTGPLAEQYF.

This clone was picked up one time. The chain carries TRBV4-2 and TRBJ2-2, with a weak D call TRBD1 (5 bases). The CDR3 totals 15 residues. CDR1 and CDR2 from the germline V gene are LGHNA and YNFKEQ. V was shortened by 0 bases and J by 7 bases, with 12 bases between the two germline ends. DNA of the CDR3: TGTGCCAGCAGCCAAGAGCCACAGGCTATCGGGGAGCTGTTTTTT. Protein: CASSQEPQAIGELFF.

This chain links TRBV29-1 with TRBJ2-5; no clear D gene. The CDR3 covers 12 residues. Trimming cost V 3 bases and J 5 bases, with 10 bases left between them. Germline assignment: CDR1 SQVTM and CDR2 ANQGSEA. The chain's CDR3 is CSVDTVWETQYF. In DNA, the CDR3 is TGCAGCGTTGATACGGTTTGGGAGACCCAGTACTTC.

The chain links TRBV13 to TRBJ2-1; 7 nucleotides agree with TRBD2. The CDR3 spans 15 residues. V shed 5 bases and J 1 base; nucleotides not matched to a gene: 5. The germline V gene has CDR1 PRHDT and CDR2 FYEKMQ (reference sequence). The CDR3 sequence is CASSLLAVSYNEQFF. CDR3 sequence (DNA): TGTGCCAGCAGCCTGCTAGCGGTTTCCTACAATGAGCAGTTCTTC.

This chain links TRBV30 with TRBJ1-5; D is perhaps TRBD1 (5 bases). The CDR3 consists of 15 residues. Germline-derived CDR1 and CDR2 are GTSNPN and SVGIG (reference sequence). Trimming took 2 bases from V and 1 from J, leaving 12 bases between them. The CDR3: CAWSRGESSNQPQHF. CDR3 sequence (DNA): TGTGCCTGGAGTCGGGGGGAGTCCAGCAATCAGCCCCAGCATTTT.

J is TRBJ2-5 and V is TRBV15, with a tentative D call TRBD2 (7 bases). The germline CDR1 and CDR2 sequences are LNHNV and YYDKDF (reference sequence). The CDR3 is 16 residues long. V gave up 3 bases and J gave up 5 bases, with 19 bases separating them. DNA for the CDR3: TGTGCCACCAGCAGGGGGGAAGGGGGAGGGACGGAGACCCAGTACTTC. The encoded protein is CATSRGEGGGTETQYF.

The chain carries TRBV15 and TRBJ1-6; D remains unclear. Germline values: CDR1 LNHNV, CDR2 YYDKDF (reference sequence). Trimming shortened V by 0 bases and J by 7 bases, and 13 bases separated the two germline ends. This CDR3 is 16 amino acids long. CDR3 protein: CATSRDPGSGNSPLHF. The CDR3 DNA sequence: TGTGCCACCAGCAGAGATCCAGGTTCTGGAAATTCACCCCTCCACTTT.

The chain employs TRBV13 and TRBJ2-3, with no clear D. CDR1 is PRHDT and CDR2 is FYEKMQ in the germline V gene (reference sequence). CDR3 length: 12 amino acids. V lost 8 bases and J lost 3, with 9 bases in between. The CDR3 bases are TGTGCCAGCGCGACTTTTACAGATACGCAGTATTTT. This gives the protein CASATFTDTQYF.

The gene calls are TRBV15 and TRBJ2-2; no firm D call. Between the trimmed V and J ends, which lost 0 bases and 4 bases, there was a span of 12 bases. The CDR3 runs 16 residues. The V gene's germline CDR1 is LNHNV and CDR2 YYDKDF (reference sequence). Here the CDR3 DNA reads TGTGCCACCAGCAGAGAGTGGCCTCCAACCACCGGGGAGCTGTTTTTT. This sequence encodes CATSREWPPTTGELFF.

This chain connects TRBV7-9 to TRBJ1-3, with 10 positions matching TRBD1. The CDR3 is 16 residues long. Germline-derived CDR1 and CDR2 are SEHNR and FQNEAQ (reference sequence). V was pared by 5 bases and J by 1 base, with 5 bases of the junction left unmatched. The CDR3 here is CASSPWTGGSGNTIYF. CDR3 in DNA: TGTGCCAGCAGCCCGTGGACAGGGGGATCTGGAAACACCATATATTTT. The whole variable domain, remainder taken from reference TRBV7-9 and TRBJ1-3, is DTGVSQNPRHKITKRGQNVTFRCDPISEHNRLYWYRQTLGQGPEFLTYFQNEAQLEKSRLLSDRFSAERPKGSFSTLEIQRTEQGDSAMYLCASSPWTGGSGNTIYFGEGSWLTVV.

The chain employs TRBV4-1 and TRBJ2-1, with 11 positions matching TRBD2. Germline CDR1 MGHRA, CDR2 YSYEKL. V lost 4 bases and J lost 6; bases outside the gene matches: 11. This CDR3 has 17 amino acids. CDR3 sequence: CASSRGGLAELGNEQFF. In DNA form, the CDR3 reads TGCGCCAGCAGCCGCGGGGGACTAGCGGAGCTGGGCAATGAGCAGTTCTTC.

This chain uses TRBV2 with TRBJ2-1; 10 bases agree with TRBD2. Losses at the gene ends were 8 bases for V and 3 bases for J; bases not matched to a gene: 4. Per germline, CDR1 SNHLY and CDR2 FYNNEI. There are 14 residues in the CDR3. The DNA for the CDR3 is TGTGCCAGCCGCCGGACTAGCGGCTACAATGAGCAGTTCTTC. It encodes CASRRTSGYNEQFF.

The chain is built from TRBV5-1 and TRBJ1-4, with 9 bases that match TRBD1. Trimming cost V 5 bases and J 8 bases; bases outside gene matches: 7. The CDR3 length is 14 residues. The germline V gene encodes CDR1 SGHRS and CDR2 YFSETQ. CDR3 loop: CASRPGQGGEKLFF. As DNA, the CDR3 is TGCGCCAGCAGGCCGGGACAGGGTGGAGAAAAACTGTTTTTT.

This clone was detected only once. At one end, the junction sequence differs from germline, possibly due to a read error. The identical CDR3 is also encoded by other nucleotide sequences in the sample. In nucleotides, the CDR3 is TGTGCCTGGAGGACACAGGGGGCGCGGGGCGGGGAGCTGTTTTTC. Protein sequence: CAWRTQGARGGELFF. The J gene is TRBJ2-2, the V gene TRBV30; 9 bases fit TRBD1. The CDR3 is made up of 15 amino acids. The germline gives CDR1 GTSNPN, CDR2 SVGIG (reference sequence).

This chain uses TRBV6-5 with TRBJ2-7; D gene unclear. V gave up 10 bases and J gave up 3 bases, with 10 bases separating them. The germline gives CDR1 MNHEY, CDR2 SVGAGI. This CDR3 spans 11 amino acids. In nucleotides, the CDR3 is TGTGCCACCGCGGCTGGCTACGAGCAGTACTTC. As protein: CATAAGYEQYF.

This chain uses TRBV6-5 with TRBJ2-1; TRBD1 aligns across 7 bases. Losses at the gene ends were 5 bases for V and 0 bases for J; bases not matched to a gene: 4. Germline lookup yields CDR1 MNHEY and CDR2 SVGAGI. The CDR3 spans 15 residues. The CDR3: CASSLGGLSYNEQFF. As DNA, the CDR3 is TGTGCCAGCAGTCTAGGGGGCCTCTCCTACAATGAGCAGTTCTTC.

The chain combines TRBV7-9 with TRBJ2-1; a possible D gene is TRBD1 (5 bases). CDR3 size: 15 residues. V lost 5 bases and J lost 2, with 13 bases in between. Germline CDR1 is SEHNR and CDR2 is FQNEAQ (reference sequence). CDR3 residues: CASSPFRVAYNEQFF. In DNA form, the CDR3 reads TGTGCCAGCAGCCCGTTCAGGGTAGCCTACAATGAGCAGTTCTTC.

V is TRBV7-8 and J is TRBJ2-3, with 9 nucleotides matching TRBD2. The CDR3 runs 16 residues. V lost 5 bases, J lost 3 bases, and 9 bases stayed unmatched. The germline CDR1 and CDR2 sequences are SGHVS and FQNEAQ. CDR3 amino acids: CASSRLQAGGTDTQYF. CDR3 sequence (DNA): TGTGCCAGCAGCAGGCTGCAGGCGGGAGGGACAGATACGCAGTATTTT.

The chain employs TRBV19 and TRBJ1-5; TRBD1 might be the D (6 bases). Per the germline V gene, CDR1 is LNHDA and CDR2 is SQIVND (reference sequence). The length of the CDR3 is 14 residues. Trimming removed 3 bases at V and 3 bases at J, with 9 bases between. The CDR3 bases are TGTGCCAGTAGTATCGGACAGAACAATCAGCCCCAGCATTTT. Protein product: CASSIGQNNQPQHF. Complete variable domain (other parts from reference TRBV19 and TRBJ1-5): DGGITQSPKYLFRKEGQNVTLSCEQNLNHDAMYWYRQDPGQGLRLIYYSQIVNDFQKGDIAEGYSVSREKKESFPLTVTSAQKNPTAFYLCASSIGQNNQPQHFGDGTRLSIL.

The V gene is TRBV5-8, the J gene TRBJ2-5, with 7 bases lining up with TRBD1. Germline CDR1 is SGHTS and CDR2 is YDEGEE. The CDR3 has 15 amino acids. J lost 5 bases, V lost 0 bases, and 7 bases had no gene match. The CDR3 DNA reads TGTGCCAGCAGCTTGGAAATAGGGGGCTTTGAGACCCAGTACTTC. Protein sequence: CASSLEIGGFETQYF.

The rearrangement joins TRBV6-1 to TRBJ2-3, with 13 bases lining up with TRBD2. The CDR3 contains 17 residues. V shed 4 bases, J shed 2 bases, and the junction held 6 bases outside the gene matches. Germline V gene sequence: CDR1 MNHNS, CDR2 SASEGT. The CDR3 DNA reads TGTGCCAGCAGTGCCACTAGCGGGGGGGTTTTCACAGATACGCAGTATTTT. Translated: CASSATSGGVFTDTQYF.